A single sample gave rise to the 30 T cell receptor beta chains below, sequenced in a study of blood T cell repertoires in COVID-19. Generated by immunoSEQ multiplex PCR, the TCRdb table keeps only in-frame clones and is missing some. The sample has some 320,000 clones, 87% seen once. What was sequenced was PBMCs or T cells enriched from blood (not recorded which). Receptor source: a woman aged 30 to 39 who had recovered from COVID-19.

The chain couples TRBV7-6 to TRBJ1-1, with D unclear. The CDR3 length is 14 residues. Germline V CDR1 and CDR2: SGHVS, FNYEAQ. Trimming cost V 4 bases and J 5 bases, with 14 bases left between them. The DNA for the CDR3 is TGTGCCAGCAGCTCCCGGACTGGGCAGACTGAAGCTTTCTTT. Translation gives CASSSRTGQTEAFF.

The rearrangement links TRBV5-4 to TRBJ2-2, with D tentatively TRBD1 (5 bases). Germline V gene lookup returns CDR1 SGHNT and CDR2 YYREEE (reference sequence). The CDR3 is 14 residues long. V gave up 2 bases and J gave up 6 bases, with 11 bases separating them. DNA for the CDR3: TGTGCCAGCAGCTTCACAGGTTCGTCCGGGGAGCTGTTTTTT. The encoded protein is CASSFTGSSGELFF.

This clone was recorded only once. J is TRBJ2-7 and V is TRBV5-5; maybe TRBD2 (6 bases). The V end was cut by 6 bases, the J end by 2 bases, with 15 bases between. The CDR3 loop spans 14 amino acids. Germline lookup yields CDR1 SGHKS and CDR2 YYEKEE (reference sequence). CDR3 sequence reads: CASTPGVGPYEQYF. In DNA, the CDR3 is TGTGCCAGCACCCCGGGGGTAGGGCCCTACGAGCAGTACTTC.

CDR3 nucleotide sequence: TGCGCCAGCAGCCAAGTTACTAGCGGGGGGTCGCCTGAGCAGTTCTTC. Residues: CASSQVTSGGSPEQFF. V gene TRBV4-1 combines with J gene TRBJ2-1, with 12 bases that match TRBD2. Per the germline V gene, CDR1 is MGHRA and CDR2 is YSYEKL. V gave up 1 base and J gave up 9 bases; unmatched junction bases: 7. This CDR3 has 16 residues.

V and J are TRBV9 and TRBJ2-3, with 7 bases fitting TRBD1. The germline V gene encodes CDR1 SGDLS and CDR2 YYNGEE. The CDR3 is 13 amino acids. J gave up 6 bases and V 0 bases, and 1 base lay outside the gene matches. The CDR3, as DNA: TGTGCCAGCAGCGTAGTCAGGGGGGATACGCAGTATTTT. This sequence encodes CASSVVRGDTQYF.

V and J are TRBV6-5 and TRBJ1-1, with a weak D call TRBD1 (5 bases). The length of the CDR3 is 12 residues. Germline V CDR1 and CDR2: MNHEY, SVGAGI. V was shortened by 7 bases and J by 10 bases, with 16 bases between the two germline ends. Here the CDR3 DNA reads TGTGCCAGCACCCCACAAGGGGTCCGAGCTTTCTTT. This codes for CASTPQGVRAFF.

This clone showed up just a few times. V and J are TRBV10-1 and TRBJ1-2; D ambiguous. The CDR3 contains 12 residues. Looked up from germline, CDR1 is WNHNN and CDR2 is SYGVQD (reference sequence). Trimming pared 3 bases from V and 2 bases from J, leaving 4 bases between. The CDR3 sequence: CASSDRNYGYTF. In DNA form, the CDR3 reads TGCGCCAGCAGTGACAGGAACTATGGCTACACCTTC.

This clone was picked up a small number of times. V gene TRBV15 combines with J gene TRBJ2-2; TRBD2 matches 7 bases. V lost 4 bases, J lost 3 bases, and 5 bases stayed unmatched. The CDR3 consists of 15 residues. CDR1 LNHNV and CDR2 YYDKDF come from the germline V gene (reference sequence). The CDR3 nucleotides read TGTGCCACCAGCATAGGGCGGGGGTACACCGGGGAGCTGTTTTTT. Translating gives CATSIGRGYTGELFF.

In nucleotides, the CDR3 is TGTGCCACCAGTGATGGGACAGATTCCAATCAGCCCCAGCATTTT. Translating it yields CATSDGTDSNQPQHF. The chain uses TRBV24-1 and TRBJ1-5, with 7 bases lining up with TRBD1. CDR1 is KGHDR and CDR2 is SFDVKD in the germline V gene. The CDR3 extends over 15 amino acids. J lost 3 bases, V lost 3 bases, and 4 bases had no gene match.

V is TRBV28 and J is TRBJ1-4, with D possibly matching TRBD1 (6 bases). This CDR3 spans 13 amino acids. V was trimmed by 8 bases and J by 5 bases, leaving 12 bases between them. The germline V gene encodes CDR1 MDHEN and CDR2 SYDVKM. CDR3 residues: CASLQGRNEKLFF. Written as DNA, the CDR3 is TGTGCCAGCTTACAGGGACGGAATGAAAAACTGTTTTTT.

CDR3 residues: CASSRGSNYGYTF. The CDR3 DNA reads TGTGCCAGCAGCAGGGGATCTAACTATGGCTACACCTTC. The chain joins TRBV5-6 to TRBJ1-2; the D gene is possibly TRBD1 (5 bases). The CDR3 consists of 13 residues. Trimming left V 4 bases short and J 0 bases short, with 7 bases between. Germline V gene sequence: CDR1 SGHDT, CDR2 YYEEEE.

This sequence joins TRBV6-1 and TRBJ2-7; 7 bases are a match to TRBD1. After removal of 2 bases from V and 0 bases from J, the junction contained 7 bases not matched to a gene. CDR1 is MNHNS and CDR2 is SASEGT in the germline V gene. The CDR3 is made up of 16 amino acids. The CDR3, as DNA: TGTGCCAGCAGTGAATTTGGGACAGCTAGCTCCTACGAGCAGTACTTC. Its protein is CASSEFGTASSYEQYF.

CDR3 in DNA: TGCGCCAGCAGCCCCGGAGGAGGGGAAACTAATGAAAAACTGTTTTTT. This sequence encodes CASSPGGGETNEKLFF. V is TRBV5-1 and J is TRBJ1-4; D may be TRBD1 (5 bases). The CDR3 runs 16 residues. Germline-derived CDR1 and CDR2 are SGHRS and YFSETQ. Trimming removed 4 bases at V and 1 base at J, with 14 bases between.

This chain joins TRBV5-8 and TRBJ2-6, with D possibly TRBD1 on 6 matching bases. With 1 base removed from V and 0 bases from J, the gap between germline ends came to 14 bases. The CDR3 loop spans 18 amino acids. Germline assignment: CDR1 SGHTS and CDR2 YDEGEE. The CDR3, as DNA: TGTGCCAGCAGCTTGTACCAGGGGACCCTCTCTGGGGCCAACGTCCTGACTTTC. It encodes CASSLYQGTLSGANVLTF.

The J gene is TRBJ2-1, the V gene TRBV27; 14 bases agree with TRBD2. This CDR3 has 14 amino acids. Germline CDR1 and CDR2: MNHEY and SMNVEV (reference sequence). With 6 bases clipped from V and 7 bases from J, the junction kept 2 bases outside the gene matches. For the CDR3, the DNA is TGTGCCAGCAGACGGACTAGCGGGGGGAATGAGCAGTTCTTC. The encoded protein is CASRRTSGGNEQFF.

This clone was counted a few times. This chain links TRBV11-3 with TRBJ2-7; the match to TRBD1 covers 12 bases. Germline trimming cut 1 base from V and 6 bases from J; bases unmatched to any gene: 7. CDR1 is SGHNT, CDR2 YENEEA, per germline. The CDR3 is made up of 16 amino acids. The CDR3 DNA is TGTGCCAGCAGCTTAGGGGCGGGACAGGGGGCCTCCGAGCAGTACTTC. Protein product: CASSLGAGQGASEQYF.

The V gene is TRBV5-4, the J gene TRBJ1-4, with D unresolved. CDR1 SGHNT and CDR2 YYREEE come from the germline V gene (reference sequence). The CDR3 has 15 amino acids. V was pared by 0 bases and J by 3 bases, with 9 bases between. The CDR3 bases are TGTGCCAGCAGCTTGGCGTCTACCCCTAATGAAAAACTGTTTTTT. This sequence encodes CASSLASTPNEKLFF. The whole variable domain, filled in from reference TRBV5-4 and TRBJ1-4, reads ETGVTQSPTHLIKTRGQQVTLRCSSQSGHNTVSWYQQALGQGPQFIFQYYREEENGRGNFPPRFSGLQFPNYSSELNVNALELDDSALYLCASSLASTPNEKLFFGSGTQLSVL.

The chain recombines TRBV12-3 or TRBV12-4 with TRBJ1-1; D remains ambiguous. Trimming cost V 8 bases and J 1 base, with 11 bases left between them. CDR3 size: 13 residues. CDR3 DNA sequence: TGTGCCAGCGAATGGGCTCGGAACACTGAAGCTTTCTTT. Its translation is CASEWARNTEAFF.

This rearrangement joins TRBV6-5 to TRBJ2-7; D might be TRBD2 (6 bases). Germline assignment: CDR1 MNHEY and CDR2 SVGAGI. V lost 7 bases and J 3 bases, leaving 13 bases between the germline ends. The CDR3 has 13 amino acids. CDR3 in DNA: TGTGCCAGCACCCCGGGGGTGGACTACGAGCAGTACTTC. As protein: CASTPGVDYEQYF.

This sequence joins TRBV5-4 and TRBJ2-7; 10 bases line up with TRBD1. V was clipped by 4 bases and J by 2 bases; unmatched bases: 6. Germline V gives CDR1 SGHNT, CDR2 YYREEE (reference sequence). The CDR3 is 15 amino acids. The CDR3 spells CASSPSGTGAYEQYF. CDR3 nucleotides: TGTGCCAGCAGCCCCTCCGGGACAGGGGCCTACGAGCAGTACTTC.

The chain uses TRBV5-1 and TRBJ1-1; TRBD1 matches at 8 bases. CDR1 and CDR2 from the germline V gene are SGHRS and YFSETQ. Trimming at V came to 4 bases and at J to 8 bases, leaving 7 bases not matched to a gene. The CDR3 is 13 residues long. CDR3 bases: TGCGCCAGCAGCCCGATGACAGGGGCGGAAGCTTTCTTT. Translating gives CASSPMTGAEAFF.

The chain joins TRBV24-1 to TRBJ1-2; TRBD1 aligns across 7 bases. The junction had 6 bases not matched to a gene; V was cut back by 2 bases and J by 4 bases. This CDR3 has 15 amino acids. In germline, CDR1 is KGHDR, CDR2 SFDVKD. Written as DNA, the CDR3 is TGTGCCACCAGTGATTCGGGACAGACTATCTATGGCTACACCTTC. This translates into CATSDSGQTIYGYTF.

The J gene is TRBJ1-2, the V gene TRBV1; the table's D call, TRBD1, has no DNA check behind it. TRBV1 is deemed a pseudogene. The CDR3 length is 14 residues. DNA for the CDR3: TGCACCAGCAGCCCCTCGGCAGGGATTTATGGCTACACCTTC. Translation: CTSSPSAGIYGYTF.

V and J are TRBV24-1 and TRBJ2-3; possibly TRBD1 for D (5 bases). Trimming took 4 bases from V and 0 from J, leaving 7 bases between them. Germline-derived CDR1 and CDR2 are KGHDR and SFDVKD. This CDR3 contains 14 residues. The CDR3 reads CATSDRTSTDTQYF. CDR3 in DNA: TGTGCCACCAGTGACCGGACAAGCACAGATACGCAGTATTTT.

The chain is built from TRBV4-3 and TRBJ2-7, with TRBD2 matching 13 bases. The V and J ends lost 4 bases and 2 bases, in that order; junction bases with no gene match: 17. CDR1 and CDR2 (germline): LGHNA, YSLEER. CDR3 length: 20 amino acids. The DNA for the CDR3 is TGCGCCAGCAGCCTGGGGAGACTAGCGGGGGGTTCCTTAGTTCCCTACGAGCAGTACTTC. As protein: CASSLGRLAGGSLVPYEQYF.

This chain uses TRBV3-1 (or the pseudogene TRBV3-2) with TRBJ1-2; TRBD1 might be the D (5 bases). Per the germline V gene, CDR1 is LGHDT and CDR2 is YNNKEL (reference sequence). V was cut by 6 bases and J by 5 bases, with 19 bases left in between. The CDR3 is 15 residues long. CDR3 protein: CASRPTQGDSYGYTF. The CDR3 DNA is TGTGCCAGCAGACCAACCCAGGGCGATTCTTATGGCTACACCTTC.

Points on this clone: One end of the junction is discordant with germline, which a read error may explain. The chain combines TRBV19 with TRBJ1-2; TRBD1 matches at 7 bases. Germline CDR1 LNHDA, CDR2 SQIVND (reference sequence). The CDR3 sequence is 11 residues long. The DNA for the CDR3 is TGTGCCAGTAGTGGCCTGACAGGGAGCGCCTTC. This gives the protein CASSGLTGSAF.

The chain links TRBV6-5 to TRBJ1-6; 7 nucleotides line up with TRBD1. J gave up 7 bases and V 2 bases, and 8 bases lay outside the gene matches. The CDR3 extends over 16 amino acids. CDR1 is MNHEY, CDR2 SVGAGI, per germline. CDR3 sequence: CASSYPPGQPNSPLHF. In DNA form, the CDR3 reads TGTGCCAGCAGTTACCCGCCGGGACAGCCCAATTCACCCCTCCACTTT.

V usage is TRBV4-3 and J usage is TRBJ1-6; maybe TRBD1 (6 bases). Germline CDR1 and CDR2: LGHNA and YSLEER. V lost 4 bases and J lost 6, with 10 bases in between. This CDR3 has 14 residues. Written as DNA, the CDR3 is TGCGCCAGCAGCCGCGGACAGCTTAATTCACCCCTCCACTTT. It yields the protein CASSRGQLNSPLHF.

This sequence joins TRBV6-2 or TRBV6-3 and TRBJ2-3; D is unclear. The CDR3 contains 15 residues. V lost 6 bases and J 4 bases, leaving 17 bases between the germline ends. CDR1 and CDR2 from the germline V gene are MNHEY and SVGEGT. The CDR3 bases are TGTGCCAGCAGCCCCCTCTTTCTGTCTGCAGATACGCAGTATTTT. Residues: CASSPLFLSADTQYF.